A single sample gave rise to the 19 T cell receptor beta chains below, sequenced in a study of post-analysis software for immune sequencing data. The antigens for these receptors are not known. Study-level results: Patients carried roughly five TRBV segments more frequently than controls did, and TRBV5-6, TRBV5-1 and TRBV20-1 were among them.

Tagging with unique molecular identifiers was a feature of the TCR beta cDNA libraries. TCRdb reanalysed the PCR reads using MiXCR and keeps one entry per CDR3 protein. This sample has around 710,000 distinct CDR3 sequences, with about 45% found just once. Sequenced: blood. The receptors derive from a girl aged 10-17 years with multiple sclerosis.

The chain combines TRBV20-1 with TRBJ1-5, with D tentatively TRBD1 (6 bases). V was clipped by 5 bases and J by 1 base, with 6 bases between them. CDR1 is DFQATT, CDR2 SNEGSKA, per germline (reference sequence). The CDR3 totals 12 residues. CDR3 sequence (DNA): TGCAGTGCTGGACAGAGCAATCAGCCCCAGCATTTT. This translates into CSAGQSNQPQHF.

The gene calls are TRBV29-1 and TRBJ2-1; a weak D match, TRBD2 (6 bases). Germline values: CDR1 SQVTM, CDR2 ANQGSEA. The CDR3 length is 14 residues. V lost 3 bases and J 4 bases, leaving 13 bases between the germline ends. The CDR3 DNA is TGCAGCGTTGAGGTCGGGACTGGTTACAATGAGCAGTTCTTC. Protein: CSVEVGTGYNEQFF.

The chain employs TRBV7-2 and TRBJ2-7; 9 bases agree with TRBD2. V lost 1 base and J lost 0; bases outside the gene matches: 4. Germline V lookup: CDR1 SGHTA, CDR2 FQGNSA. CDR3 length: 16 residues. This CDR3 is CASSLGGGRVSYEQYF. The CDR3, as DNA: TGTGCCAGCAGCTTAGGGGGCGGGAGGGTCTCCTACGAGCAGTACTTC.

The V gene is TRBV12-3 or TRBV12-4, the J gene TRBJ1-5; D possibly corresponds to TRBD1 (5 bases). CDR3 size: 13 residues. Trimming pared 7 bases from V and 6 bases from J, leaving 13 bases between. The CDR3 sequence is CASTLDGGQPQHF. CDR3 nucleotides: TGTGCCAGCACCCTGGATGGGGGTCAGCCCCAGCATTTT.

This clonotype turned up a few times. The chain links TRBV6-1 to TRBJ2-3; TRBD2 agrees at 7 bases. V gave up 3 bases and J gave up 2 bases; unmatched junction bases: 8. CDR3 length equals 16 residues. The germline V gene encodes CDR1 MNHNS and CDR2 SASEGT. This CDR3 reads CASSDTKRGPTDTQYF. Written as DNA, the CDR3 is TGTGCCAGCAGTGATACGAAGCGGGGACCCACAGATACGCAGTATTTT.

Notes on this clonotype: With a much larger clone just one base away, this may be a read error. This sequence joins TRBV11-3 and TRBJ2-3; 12 positions agree with TRBD2. The CDR3 is made up of 18 amino acids. The germline V gene has CDR1 SGHNT and CDR2 YENEEA. Written as DNA, the CDR3 is TGTGCCAGCAGCCGATCTAGCGGGAGGGCCTTTAGAACAGATACGCAGTGTTTT. As protein: CASSRSSGRAFRTDTQCF.

This chain joins TRBV11-1 and TRBJ2-5; 10 bases line up with TRBD2. From germline, CDR1 is SGHAT and CDR2 FQDESV (reference sequence). This CDR3 has 16 amino acids. Unmatched junction bases numbered 11, after V lost 5 bases and J lost 5 bases. In nucleotides, the CDR3 is TGTGCCAGCAGCACAATAACCGGGACTAGCGTCGAGACCCAGTACTTC. It yields the protein CASSTITGTSVETQYF. The whole variable domain, filled in from reference TRBV11-1 and TRBJ2-5, reads EAEVAQSPRYKITEKSQAVAFWCDPISGHATLYWYRQILGQGPELLVQFQDESVVDDSQLPKDRFSAERLKGVDSTLKIQPAELGDSAMYLCASSTITGTSVETQYFGPGTRLLVL.

In regard to this clonotype: Germline and junction disagree at one end, which may indicate a read error. In DNA, the CDR3 is TGCACCAGCAGGTACCGGACAGGGAGGACTGAAGCTTTCTTT. Its translation is CTSRYRTGRTEAFF. The genes are TRBV4-1 and TRBJ1-1; 8 nucleotides line up with TRBD1. Per germline, CDR1 MGHRA and CDR2 YSYEKL. CDR3 length: 14 residues.

The chain carries TRBV7-2 and TRBJ1-6; D possibly corresponds to TRBD1 (5 bases). In germline, CDR1 is SGHTA, CDR2 FQGNSA. Trimming stripped 2 bases from V and 5 bases from J, with 19 bases between. CDR3 size: 18 residues. The DNA of the CDR3 is TGTGCCAGCAGCTTAAATGGGCTCGGGGGGAGCAATAATTCACCCCTCCACTTT. This sequence encodes CASSLNGLGGSNNSPLHF.

The V gene is TRBV2, the J gene TRBJ2-1, with D possibly TRBD2 on 5 matching bases. Germline V CDR1 and CDR2: SNHLY, FYNNEI. The CDR3 is 13 residues long. V was cut by 7 bases and J by 12 bases, with 19 bases left in between. Written as DNA, the CDR3 is TGTGCCAGCAATCTAGCCCCCTCGGTGTGGCAGTTCTTC. It yields the protein CASNLAPSVWQFF.

This clonotype was observed once. The chain links TRBV5-4 to TRBJ2-3; perhaps TRBD2 as D (6 bases). CDR3 length: 16 amino acids. Between the trimmed V and J ends, which lost 8 bases and 3 bases, there was a span of 22 bases. The germline CDR1 and CDR2 sequences are SGHNT and YYREEE (reference sequence). CDR3 sequence (DNA): TGTGCCAGTAATATAGGGGCTAGCGCTGGGACAGATACGCAGTATTTT. It codes for CASNIGASAGTDTQYF.

The V and J genes are TRBV12-5 and TRBJ2-7; weak D call: TRBD2 (6 bases). CDR1 and CDR2 (germline): LGHNT, FRNRAP. This CDR3 comprises 15 residues. Trimming took 1 base from V and 9 from J, leaving 19 bases between them. The CDR3 loop reads CASGLASGTYGGQYF. For the CDR3, the DNA is TGTGCTAGTGGTTTGGCTTCCGGGACTTATGGTGGGCAGTACTTC.

This chain uses TRBV24-1 with TRBJ2-7, with 8 positions matching TRBD1. The ends lost 2 bases at V and 9 bases at J; junction bases unmatched: 11. This CDR3 region has 15 residues. The germline V gene has CDR1 KGHDR and CDR2 SFDVKD. CDR3 residues: CATSDSGTGYERQYF. Here the CDR3 DNA reads TGTGCCACCAGTGATTCCGGGACAGGTTACGAGCGGCAGTACTTC.

This chain joins TRBV6-5 and TRBJ1-2; D possibly corresponds to TRBD1 (5 bases). The V end lost 0 bases, the J end lost 6 bases, and 14 bases lay between the germline ends. CDR3 length: 15 residues. Looked up from germline, CDR1 is MNHEY and CDR2 is SVGAGI. CDR3 nucleotides: TGTGCCAGCAGTTACTCGACGGGGGGACGACATGGCTACACCTTC. It translates to CASSYSTGGRHGYTF.

J is TRBJ2-1 and V is TRBV5-4; TRBD2 agrees at 7 bases. Germline CDR1 SGHNT, CDR2 YYREEE (reference sequence). This CDR3 has 16 residues. Germline trimming cut 4 bases from V and 9 bases from J; bases unmatched to any gene: 16. For the CDR3, the DNA is TGTGCCAGCAGCCGTCAATCAGCGGGACCGCTCATTGAGCAGTTCTTC. Encoded protein: CASSRQSAGPLIEQFF.

This clonotype was counted between two and nine times. V and J are TRBV6-4 and TRBJ2-1; D is possibly TRBD2 (5 bases). Germline loops: CDR1 MRHNA, CDR2 SNTAGT. This CDR3 contains 17 residues. The V end was cut by 5 bases, the J end by 0 bases, with 17 bases between. CDR3 nucleotides: TGTGCCAGCAGTCCCACCGGACTTTCCCCCTCCTACAATGAGCAGTTCTTC. It specifies CASSPTGLSPSYNEQFF.

This clonotype has just a few counts. The chain is built from TRBV6-2 or TRBV6-3 and TRBJ2-1; TRBD1 might be the D (5 bases). Per germline, CDR1 MNHEY and CDR2 SVGEGT. V lost 6 bases and J 14 bases, leaving 23 bases between the germline ends. The CDR3 runs 14 residues. The CDR3 region is CASRIQPEGAAEFF. The CDR3 DNA is TGTGCCAGCAGAATCCAACCAGAAGGGGCCGCTGAGTTCTTC.

The chain employs TRBV2 and TRBJ2-5, with no clear D. The CDR3 length is 10 residues. Germline V gene data show CDR1 as SNHLY and CDR2 as FYNNEI. Here the CDR3 reads CACVGNEQYF. In nucleotides, the CDR3 is TGTGCATGTGTGGGCAATGAGCAGTACTTC.

This clonotype has only a few counts. The chain links TRBV20-1 to TRBJ2-1; a weak D match, TRBD2 (6 bases). Germline CDR1 is DFQATT and CDR2 is SNEGSKA (reference sequence). The CDR3 extends over 14 amino acids. V lost 1 base and J lost 7, with 14 bases in between. DNA for the CDR3: TGCAGTGCTAGAGTGGTGGTTGGGGGGAATGAGCAGTTCTTC. Residues: CSARVVVGGNEQFF.